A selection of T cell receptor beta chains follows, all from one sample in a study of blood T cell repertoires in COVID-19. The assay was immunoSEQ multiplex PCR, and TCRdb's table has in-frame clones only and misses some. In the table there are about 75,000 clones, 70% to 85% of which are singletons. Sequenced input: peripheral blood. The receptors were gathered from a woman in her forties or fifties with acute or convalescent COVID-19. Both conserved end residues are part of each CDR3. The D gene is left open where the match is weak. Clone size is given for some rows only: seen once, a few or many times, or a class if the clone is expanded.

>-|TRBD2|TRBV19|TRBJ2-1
CASSNKLAGGDSSYNEQFF
TGTGCCAGTAGTAATAAACTAGCGGGGGGTGATAGCTCCTACAATGAGCAGTTCTTC
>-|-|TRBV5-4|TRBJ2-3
CASSRGILDTDTQYF
TGTGCCAGCAGCCGCGGGATCCTAGACACAGATACGCAGTATTTT
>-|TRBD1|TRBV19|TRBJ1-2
CASRRTGDPNYGYTF
TGTGCCAGTAGGAGAACAGGGGACCCTAACTATGGCTACACCTTC
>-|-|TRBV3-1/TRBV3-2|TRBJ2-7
CASSRQASHGEQYF
TGTGCCAGCAGCCGACAGGCGTCTCATGGCGAGCAGTACTTC
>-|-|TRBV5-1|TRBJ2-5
CASQTGGGQETQYF
TGCGCCAGCCAAACAGGGGGGGGGCAAGAGACCCAGTACTTC
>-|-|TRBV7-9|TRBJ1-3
CASSFFNIRQKSSGNTIYF
TGTGCCAGCAGCTTCTTTAACATCAGACAGAAGAGCTCTGGAAACACCATATATTTT
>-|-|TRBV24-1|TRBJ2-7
CATMQGEQYF
TGTGCCACCATGCAGGGGGAGCAGTACTTC
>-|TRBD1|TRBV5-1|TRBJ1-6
CASSWGQGHLHF
TGCGCCAGCAGCTGGGGACAGGGACATCTCCACTTT
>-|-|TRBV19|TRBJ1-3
CASSNLANSGNTIYF
TGTGCCAGTAGTAATTTAGCAAACTCTGGAAACACCATATATTTT
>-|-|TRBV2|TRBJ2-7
CASSLQTYEQYF
TGTGCCAGCAGTTTACAGACCTACGAGCAGTACTTC
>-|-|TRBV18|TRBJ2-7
CASSPQTGEQYF
TGTGCCAGCTCACCACAAACGGGGGAGCAGTACTTC
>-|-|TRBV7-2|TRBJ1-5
CASSYRGNQPQHF
TGTGCCAGCAGCTACAGGGGCAATCAGCCCCAGCATTTT
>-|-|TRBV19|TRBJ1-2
CASSIIASRGYTF
TGTGCCAGTAGTATAATTGCCAGTCGTGGCTACACCTTC
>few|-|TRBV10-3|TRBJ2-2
CAISESLLGTGELFF
TGTGCCATCAGTGAGTCGTTACTAGGAACCGGGGAGCTGTTTTTT
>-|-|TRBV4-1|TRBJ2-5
CASSPMTVGQETQYF
TGCGCCAGCAGCCCAATGACAGTTGGGCAAGAGACCCAGTACTTC
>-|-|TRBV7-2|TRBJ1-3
CASSLARGAFSGNTIYF
TGTGCCAGCAGCTTAGCCCGGGGGGCCTTCTCTGGAAACACCATATATTTT
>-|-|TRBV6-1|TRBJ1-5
CASSESGGPNQPQHF
TGTGCCAGCAGTGAAAGCGGGGGACCTAATCAGCCCCAGCATTTT
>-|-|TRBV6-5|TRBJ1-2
CASSPDTLQDGYTF
TGTGCCAGCAGTCCGGACACCTTGCAAGACGGCTACACCTTC
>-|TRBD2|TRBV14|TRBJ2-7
CASSLASGNEQYF
TGTGCCAGCAGCCTAGCAAGCGGGAACGAGCAGTACTTC
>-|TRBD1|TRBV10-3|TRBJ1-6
CAIRQGLDNSPLHF
TGTGCCATCAGACAGGGGTTGGATAATTCACCCCTCCACTTT
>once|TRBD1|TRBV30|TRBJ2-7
CAWTMGQLDEQYF
TGTGCCTGGACCATGGGACAGTTAGACGAGCAGTACTTC
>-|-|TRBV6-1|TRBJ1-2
CASSEVFLSGYTF
TGTGCCAGCAGTGAAGTCTTCCTCTCTGGCTACACCTTC
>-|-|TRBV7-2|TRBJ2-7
CASSEGRSYEQYF
TGTGCCAGCAGCGAGGGCCGCTCCTACGAGCAGTACTTC
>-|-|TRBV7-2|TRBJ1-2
CASSLVAVGRGGYTF
TGTGCCAGCAGCTTAGTCGCTGTAGGAAGGGGAGGCTACACCTTC
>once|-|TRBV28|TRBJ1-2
CASSIVTGGGYTF
TGTGCCAGCAGTATAGTGACAGGAGGAGGCTACACCTTC
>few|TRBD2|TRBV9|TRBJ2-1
CASSLGTSGGGEQFF
TGTGCCAGCAGCCTCGGGACTAGCGGGGGGGGTGAGCAGTTCTTC
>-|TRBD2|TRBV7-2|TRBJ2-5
CASSRRGLAGEETQYF
TGTGCCAGCAGCCGCCGAGGGCTAGCGGGGGAAGAGACCCAGTACTTC
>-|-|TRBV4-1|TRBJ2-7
CASSQVQGPYEQYF
TGCGCCAGCAGCCAAGTTCAGGGGCCCTACGAGCAGTACTTC
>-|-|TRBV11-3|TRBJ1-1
CASSPRGATEAFF
TGTGCCAGCAGCCCCCGGGGGGCCACTGAAGCTTTCTTT
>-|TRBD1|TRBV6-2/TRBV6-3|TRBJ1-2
CASSSPGTGSYGYTF
TGTGCCAGCAGTTCCCCCGGGACAGGGTCATATGGCTACACCTTC
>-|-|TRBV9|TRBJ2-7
CASSAGPSYEQYF
TGTGCCAGCAGCGCAGGGCCCTCCTACGAGCAGTACTTC
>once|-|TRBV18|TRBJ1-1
CASSLPVNTEAFF
TGTGCCAGCTCACTTCCAGTGAACACTGAAGCTTTCTTT
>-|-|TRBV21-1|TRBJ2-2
CASPDTLNTGELFF
TGTGCCAGCCCCGACACCCTGAACACCGGGGAGCTGTTTTTT
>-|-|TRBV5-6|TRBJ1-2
CASSFFTQPSYGYTF
TGTGCCAGCAGCTTCTTCACACAGCCCAGCTATGGCTACACCTTC
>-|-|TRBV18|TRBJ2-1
CASSPAAPNNEQFF
TGTGCCAGCTCACCTGCAGCGCCAAACAATGAGCAGTTCTTC
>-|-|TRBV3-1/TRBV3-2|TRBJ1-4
CASRLQGSNEKLFF
TGTGCCAGCAGATTACAGGGTAGCAATGAAAAACTGTTTTTT
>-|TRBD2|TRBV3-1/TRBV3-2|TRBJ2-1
CASSQELTSGTHEQFF
TGTGCCAGCAGCCAAGAACTGACTAGCGGGACCCATGAGCAGTTCTTC
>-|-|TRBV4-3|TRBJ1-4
CASRPRGGGEKLFF
TGCGCCAGCAGGCCGCGGGGGGGAGGTGAAAAACTGTTTTTT
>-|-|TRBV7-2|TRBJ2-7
CASSWSGRKEQYF
TGTGCCAGCAGCTGGTCGGGTAGAAAAGAGCAGTACTTC
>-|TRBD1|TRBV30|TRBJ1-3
CAGQGGRGSGNTIYF
TGTGCCGGACAAGGGGGCAGGGGCTCTGGAAACACCATATATTTT
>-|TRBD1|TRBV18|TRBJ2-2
CASSSGQVGLRELFF
TGTGCCAGCTCATCAGGACAGGTGGGCCTCCGGGAGCTGTTTTTT
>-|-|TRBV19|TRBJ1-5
CASTSVNSNQPQHF
TGTGCCAGTACGTCGGTAAATAGCAATCAGCCCCAGCATTTT
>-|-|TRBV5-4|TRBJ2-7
CASSLLEATYEQYF
TGTGCCAGCAGCTTGCTGGAGGCAACCTACGAGCAGTACTTC
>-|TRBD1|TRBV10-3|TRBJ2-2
CAISEETGATGELFF
TGTGCCATCAGTGAAGAGACAGGGGCCACCGGGGAGCTGTTTTTT
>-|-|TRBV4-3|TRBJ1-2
CASSPIPENYGYTF
TGCGCCAGCAGCCCGATTCCAGAAAACTATGGCTACACCTTC
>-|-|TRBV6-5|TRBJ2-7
CASSVGLIAYEQYF
TGTGCCAGCTCCGTCGGACTGATAGCCTACGAGCAGTACTTC
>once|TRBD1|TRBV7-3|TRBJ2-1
CASSSTGAHNEQFF
TGTGCCAGCAGCTCAACAGGGGCGCACAATGAGCAGTTCTTC
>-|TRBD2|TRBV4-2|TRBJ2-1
CASSQLTGGAIRDEQFF
TGTGCCAGCAGCCAGCTAACGGGGGGAGCGATAAGGGATGAGCAGTTCTTC
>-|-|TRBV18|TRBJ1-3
CASSSYEPGWSSGNTIYF
TGTGCCAGCTCATCATACGAGCCGGGTTGGAGCTCTGGAAACACCATATATTTT
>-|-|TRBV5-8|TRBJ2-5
CASSLAKWTQYF
TGTGCCAGCAGCTTGGCCAAATGGACCCAGTACTTC
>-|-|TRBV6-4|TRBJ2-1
CASSHPRDSYNEQFF
TGTGCCAGCAGCCACCCTCGGGACTCCTACAATGAGCAGTTCTTC
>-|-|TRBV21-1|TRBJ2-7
CASRRDRGYEQYF
TGTGCCAGCCGCCGGGACAGGGGCTACGAGCAGTACTTC
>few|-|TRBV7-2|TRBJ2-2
CASSERTGGRNGELFF
TGTGCCAGCAGCGAACGAACGGGGGGCCGGAACGGGGAGCTGTTTTTT
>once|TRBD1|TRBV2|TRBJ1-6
CASRATMGQGHSPLHF
TGTGCCAGCAGAGCCACTATGGGACAGGGCCATTCACCCCTCCACTTT
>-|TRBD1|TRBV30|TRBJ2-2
CAWRQGSVGELFF
TGTGCCTGGCGACAGGGATCCGTCGGGGAGCTGTTTTTT